This TCR beta chain was identified during a study of read filtering for tumor transcriptome and immune sequencing. Overall study findings and caveats: Roughly 80% of IR-seq clonotypes had a single read, yet these held approximately 4% of reads.

Germline V gives CDR1 SGHTA, CDR2 FQGNSA. CDR3 size: 14 residues. The V end lost 5 bases, the J end lost 5 bases, and 15 bases lay between the germline ends. The library was built from about 370 ng RNA with molecular barcoded adaptors for alpha/delta and beta/gamma chains. TCRdb reprocessed the reads with MiXCR, giving one entry per CDR3 protein. The sample has 37,000 or so distinct CDR3 sequences, roughly 13% seen once. Worth noting for this clonotype: The antigen is undetermined.

Sequenced sample: a population of CD138-negative cells sorted from bone marrow. The chain recombines TRBV7-2 with TRBJ2-5, with D possibly matching TRBD1 (8 bases). The sequence was obtained from a donor aged 40 or older with multiple myeloma. DNA for the CDR3: TGTGCCAGCAGCCCTGACAGGGGAGGGGAGACCCAGTACTTC. It translates to CASSPDRGGETQYF.